This T cell receptor (beta chain) was obtained from a study of T-cell reconstitution after alpha-beta-depleted transplantation in children. This clonotype was recorded a few times. Antigen specificity is unknown. The authors prepared the TCRbeta library with unique molecular identifiers. TCRdb reprocessed the PCR reads with MiXCR, giving one entry per CDR3 protein. The sample carries 130,000 or so distinct CDR3 sequences, roughly 9% recorded once. Broader study findings: From newly produced T cells came most of the T-cell counts and diversity one year after transplant. Several patients had high TCRbeta diversity at day 60; it came from surviving recipient T cells and thymic progenitors. Expanded clones from the graft, numbering several hundred, reportedly supplied alpha-beta T cells about two months after transplant.

J was trimmed by 5 bases and V by 5 bases; bases with no gene match: 6. The germline V gene has CDR1 LGHDT and CDR2 YNNKEL (reference sequence). The CDR3 has 14 amino acids. The sequenced sample was PBMCs, mostly from graft donor cells, obtained 180 days after TCRalphabeta/CD19-depleted stem cell transplant. This TCR was sampled from a girl under three years old who had a stem cell transplant for combined immunodeficiency, so the T cells may come from the graft donor. The chain uses TRBV3-1 and TRBJ1-2; 9 nucleotides line up with TRBD1. The CDR3 DNA follows: TGTGCCAGCAGCTGGTGGACAGGGGAATATGGCTACACCTTC. As protein: CASSWWTGEYGYTF.